This TCR beta chain was observed in a study of neurological immune-mediated disorders. This clonotype is medium-sized. Trimming removed 5 bases from V and 9 bases from J, with 17 bases in between. Germline V CDR1 and CDR2: MNHEY, SVGAGI. This CDR3 is 15 amino acids long. TCRdb fed the 5' RACE reads into MiXCR, producing one record per CDR3 protein. This table has about 21,000 distinct CDR3 sequences, about 16% appearing once. This sequence originates from a female donor with HTLV-1-associated myelopathy (HAM/TSP). Material: PBMCs. V usage is TRBV6-5 and J usage is TRBJ1-6; the D gene is possibly TRBD1 (6 bases). The DNA for the CDR3 is TGTGCCAGCAGTAAGGGGGACAACGGGTTTTCACCCCTCCACTTT. It translates to CASSKGDNGFSPLHF.